The 19 T cell receptor beta chains in this list originate from one sample, sequenced in a study of cytomegalovirus exposure and HLA in healthy donors (dated by TCRdb to the late 2010s). Receptor amplification or capture employed the immunoSEQ multiplex PCR assay. For the multiplex PCR, a mixture combining 60 forward primers for TCR Vbeta segments and 13 reverse primers for TCR Jbeta segments was used. In its TCRdb copy, this immuneACCESS table keeps in-frame sequences only and misses some clones. Where compared with another copy, unresolved V genes explain less than half of these, and the others have no known cause. The sample profile shows roughly 100,000 clones; roughly three fifths of them were found once. Clones ranked in the top ten supply over 4% of the sample. The sequenced sample was PBMCs. Receptors were obtained from a human donor in good health.

J is TRBJ2-7 and V is TRBV7-8; 7 bases agree with TRBD2. V trimming: 6 bases; J trimming: 3 bases; junction bases outside the gene matches: 8. CDR3 size: 14 residues. Germline V CDR1 and CDR2: SGHVS, FQNEAQ. In DNA form, the CDR3 reads TGTGCCAGCAGTAGTAGCGGGCTGCTCTACGAGCAGTACTTC. Translated: CASSSSGLLYEQYF. The full variable domain, rest sourced from reference TRBV7-8 and TRBJ2-7, is GAGVSQSPRYKVAKRGQDVALRCDPISGHVSLFWYQQALGQGPEFLTYFQNEAQLDKSGLPSDRFFAERPEGSVSTLKIQRTQQEDSAVYLCASSSSGLLYEQYFGPGTRLTVT.

The CDR3 loop is CASSDQWTPNTGELFF. In nucleotides, the CDR3 is TGCGCCAGCAGTGATCAGTGGACACCAAACACCGGGGAGCTGTTTTTT. The rearrangement joins TRBV10-1 to TRBJ2-2; D is perhaps TRBD1 (5 bases). Deletions cut 3 bases from V and 2 bases from J, with 13 bases between. Germline CDR1 is WNHNN and CDR2 is SYGVQD (reference sequence). This CDR3 region has 16 residues.

This rearrangement joins TRBV15 to TRBJ2-5; 10 nucleotides align to TRBD1. This CDR3 region has 15 residues. J lost 5 bases, V lost 3 bases, and 6 bases had no gene match. Germline V gives CDR1 LNHNV, CDR2 YYDKDF (reference sequence). Here the CDR3 reads CATSRRDRGWETQYF. The CDR3, as DNA: TGTGCCACCAGCAGGAGGGACAGGGGATGGGAGACCCAGTACTTC.

V usage is TRBV7-3 and J usage is TRBJ2-1, with D possibly being TRBD1 (5 bases). Trimming removed 2 bases at V and 2 bases at J, with 10 bases between. Germline V gene sequence: CDR1 SGHTA, CDR2 FQGTGA. This CDR3 is built from 15 residues. CDR3 DNA: TGTGCCAGCAGCTTACTAGGGGTGGCCTACAATGAGCAGTTCTTC. Translated: CASSLLGVAYNEQFF.

This clone has only one observation. V usage is TRBV5-1 and J usage is TRBJ2-1, with 7 bases lining up with TRBD2. With V trimmed by 9 bases and J by 3 bases, 9 bases remained unmatched. CDR3 size: 14 residues. Looked up from germline, CDR1 is SGHRS and CDR2 is YFSETQ. CDR3: CATNGGLHYNEQFF. CDR3 bases: TGCGCCACGAACGGGGGACTACACTACAATGAGCAGTTCTTC.

V and J are TRBV19 and TRBJ2-7, with D tentatively TRBD1 (5 bases). Germline assignment: CDR1 LNHDA and CDR2 SQIVND (reference sequence). CDR3 size: 13 residues. The ends were cut back, 1 base at V and 2 bases at J, with 6 bases in the middle. For the CDR3, the DNA is TGTGCCAGTAGTATAGGGGGCGCCTACGAGCAGTACTTC. Residues: CASSIGGAYEQYF.

The chain couples TRBV6-4 to TRBJ2-1; 12 bases line up with TRBD2. Germline loops: CDR1 MRHNA, CDR2 SNTAGT. This CDR3 comprises 15 residues. V shed 3 bases, J shed 9 bases, and the junction held 6 bases outside the gene matches. CDR3 protein: CASSEGLAGGAEQFF. DNA of the CDR3: TGTGCCAGCAGTGAAGGCCTAGCGGGAGGGGCTGAGCAGTTCTTC.

The chain carries TRBV11-2 and TRBJ2-7; D uncertain. Germline V gene lookup returns CDR1 SGHAT and CDR2 FQNNGV. V lost 4 bases to trimming and J lost 4 bases, with 5 bases between them. This CDR3 contains 11 residues. CDR3: CASSYRYEQYF. CDR3 DNA: TGTGCCAGCAGCTACCGGTACGAGCAGTACTTC. Using reference TRBV11-2 and TRBJ2-7 for the parts outside the CDR3, the full variable domain is EAGVAQSPRYKIIEKRQSVAFWCNPISGHATLYWYQQILGQGPKLLIQFQNNGVVDDSQLPKDRFSAERLKGVDSTLKIQPAKLEDSAVYLCASSYRYEQYFGPGTRLTVT.

The rearrangement uses TRBV19 and TRBJ2-1; D might be TRBD2 (5 bases). The CDR3 has 14 amino acids. CDR1 and CDR2 (germline): LNHDA, SQIVND (reference sequence). Trimming took off 0 bases at V and 10 bases at J, with 13 bases between the two ends. DNA for the CDR3: TGTGCCAGTAGTATAGATCGGCGGGTAGGGGAGCAGTTCTTC. It codes for CASSIDRRVGEQFF.

The V and J genes are TRBV19 and TRBJ2-1; 7 bases fit TRBD2. The CDR3 extends over 16 amino acids. J lost 3 bases, V lost 3 bases, and 8 bases had no gene match. CDR1 is LNHDA, CDR2 SQIVND, per germline (reference sequence). The CDR3 DNA is TGTGCCAGTAGTATGGGAGGAACGGGAGGCTACAATGAGCAGTTCTTC. Translating it yields CASSMGGTGGYNEQFF.

This clone was recorded once. The rearrangement links TRBV30 to TRBJ2-7; D is ambiguous. V shed 1 base and J shed 2 bases, with 9 bases lying between them. This CDR3 has 13 amino acids. The germline V gene encodes CDR1 GTSNPN and CDR2 SVGIG (reference sequence). CDR3 amino acids: CAWSATAAYEQYF. CDR3 bases: TGTGCCTGGAGTGCGACCGCGGCCTACGAGCAGTACTTC.

This chain links TRBV30 with TRBJ2-7, with 11 nucleotides matching TRBD1. The CDR3 is 15 residues long. Germline assignment: CDR1 GTSNPN and CDR2 SVGIG (reference sequence). Germline trimming cut 2 bases from V and 2 bases from J; bases unmatched to any gene: 5. In nucleotides, the CDR3 is TGTGCCTGGAGTCCCCGGACAGGGGGCACCTACGAGCAGTACTTC. Amino acids: CAWSPRTGGTYEQYF.

This clone was found a few times. The chain recombines TRBV4-2 with TRBJ2-7; possibly TRBD2 for D (5 bases). Per germline, CDR1 LGHNA and CDR2 YNFKEQ. This CDR3 contains 16 residues. The germline V and J ends were trimmed by 2 bases and 3 bases, with 17 bases remaining between them. This chain's CDR3 is CASSQSALASDYEQYF. CDR3 nucleotide sequence: TGTGCCAGCAGCCAATCGGCCCTAGCAAGCGACTACGAGCAGTACTTC.

This clone was seen just once. This sequence joins TRBV28 and TRBJ1-2; 11 nucleotides line up with TRBD1. There are 17 residues in the CDR3. CDR1 is MDHEN, CDR2 SYDVKM, per germline. Trimming cost V 6 bases and J 4 bases; bases outside gene matches: 13. The CDR3 region has the DNA TGTGCCAGCAGCTTGGACAGGGGGCAGCTCTACGGCTATGGCTACACCTTC. Translated, it gives CASSLDRGQLYGYGYTF.

The chain is built from TRBV2 and TRBJ1-1; D is perhaps TRBD1 (5 bases). Germline V lookup: CDR1 SNHLY, CDR2 FYNNEI. V lost 5 bases and J 4 bases, leaving 14 bases between the germline ends. The CDR3 is 14 amino acids. This chain's CDR3 is CASSKGFGATEAFF. The CDR3 nucleotides are TGTGCCAGCAGTAAGGGCTTTGGGGCCACTGAAGCTTTCTTT.

The V gene is TRBV28, the J gene TRBJ1-2, with 7 bases that match TRBD1. V was pared by 8 bases and J by 2 bases, with 8 bases of the junction left unmatched. CDR1 is MDHEN, CDR2 SYDVKM, per germline. The CDR3 is 14 residues long. The CDR3 protein is CASEGQAHNYGYTF. DNA for the CDR3: TGTGCCAGCGAAGGACAGGCACACAACTATGGCTACACCTTC.

The chain uses TRBV7-9 and TRBJ2-2; 9 positions agree with TRBD1. CDR1 and CDR2 (germline): SEHNR, FQNEAQ (reference sequence). V gave up 10 bases and J gave up 5 bases; unmatched junction bases: 5. This CDR3 comprises 13 residues. The CDR3 nucleotides read TGTGCCACGGGACAGGGCGGTACCGGGGAGCTGTTTTTT. This encodes CATGQGGTGELFF.

This clone was found a few times. CDR3 DNA: TGTGCCAGTAGGGTGAACGCGGGAGGGCGAGATACGCAGTATTTT. Translating gives CASRVNAGGRDTQYF. The rearrangement uses TRBV6-5 and TRBJ2-3; TRBD2 matches 9 bases. The CDR3 has 15 residues. V lost 9 bases, J lost 5 bases, and 12 bases stayed unmatched. Germline values: CDR1 MNHEY, CDR2 SVGAGI.

The rearrangement joins TRBV7-9 to TRBJ1-2; TRBD1 matches at 8 bases. Per germline, CDR1 SEHNR and CDR2 FQNEAQ (reference sequence). The V segment lost 1 base and the J segment 6 bases; nucleotides outside the gene matches: 10. The CDR3 sequence is 16 residues long. As DNA, the CDR3 is TGTGCCAGCAGCTTAGGGACCGGGACAGGATCAGATGGCTACACCTTC. Translated: CASSLGTGTGSDGYTF. Filled out from reference TRBV7-9 and TRBJ1-2, the complete variable domain reads DTGVSQNPRHKITKRGQNVTFRCDPISEHNRLYWYRQTLGQGPEFLTYFQNEAQLEKSRLLSDRFSAERPKGSFSTLEIQRTEQGDSAMYLCASSLGTGTGSDGYTFGSGTRLTVV.